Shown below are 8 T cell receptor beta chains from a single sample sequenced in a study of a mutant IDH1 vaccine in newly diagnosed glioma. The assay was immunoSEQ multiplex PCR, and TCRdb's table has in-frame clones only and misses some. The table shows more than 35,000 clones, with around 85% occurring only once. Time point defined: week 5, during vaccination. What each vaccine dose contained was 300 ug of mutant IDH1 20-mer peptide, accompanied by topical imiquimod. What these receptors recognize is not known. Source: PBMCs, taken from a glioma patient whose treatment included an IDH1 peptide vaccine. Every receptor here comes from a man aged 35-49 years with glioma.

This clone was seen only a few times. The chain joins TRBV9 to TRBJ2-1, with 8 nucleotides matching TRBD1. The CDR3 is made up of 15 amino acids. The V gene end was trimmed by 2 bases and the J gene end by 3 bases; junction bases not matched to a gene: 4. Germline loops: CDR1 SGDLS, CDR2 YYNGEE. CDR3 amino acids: CASSVRDRNYNEQFF. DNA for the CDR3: TGTGCCAGCAGCGTTCGGGACAGGAACTACAATGAGCAGTTCTTC.

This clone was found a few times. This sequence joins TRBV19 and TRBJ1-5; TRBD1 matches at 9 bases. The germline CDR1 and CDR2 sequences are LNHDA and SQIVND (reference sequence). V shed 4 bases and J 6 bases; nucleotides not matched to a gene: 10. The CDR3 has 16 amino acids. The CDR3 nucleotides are TGTGCCAGTAGTACCCGGACAGGGGAGAGGGTTCAGCCCCAGCATTTT. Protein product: CASSTRTGERVQPQHF.

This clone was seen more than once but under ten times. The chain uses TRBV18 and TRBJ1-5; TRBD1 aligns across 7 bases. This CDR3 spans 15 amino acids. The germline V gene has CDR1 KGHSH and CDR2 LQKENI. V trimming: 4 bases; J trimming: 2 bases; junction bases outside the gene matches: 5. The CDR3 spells CASSLDRDGNQPQHF. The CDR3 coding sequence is TGTGCCAGCTCACTTGACAGGGATGGCAATCAGCCCCAGCATTTT.

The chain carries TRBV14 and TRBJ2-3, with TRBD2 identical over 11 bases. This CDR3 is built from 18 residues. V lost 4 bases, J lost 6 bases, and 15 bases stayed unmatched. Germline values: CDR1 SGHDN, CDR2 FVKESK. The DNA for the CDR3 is TGTGCCAGCAGCCCCCGTTGGGGTAGCGGGAGGGTCGATGATACGCAGTATTTT. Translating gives CASSPRWGSGRVDDTQYF.

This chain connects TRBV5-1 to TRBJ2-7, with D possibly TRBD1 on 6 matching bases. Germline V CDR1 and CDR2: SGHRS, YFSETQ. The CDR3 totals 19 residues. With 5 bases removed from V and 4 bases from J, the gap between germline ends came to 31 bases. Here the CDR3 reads CASRSQPSTGIVTVYEQYF. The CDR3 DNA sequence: TGCGCCAGCAGGTCCCAACCGAGCACAGGGATCGTCACAGTGTACGAGCAGTACTTC.

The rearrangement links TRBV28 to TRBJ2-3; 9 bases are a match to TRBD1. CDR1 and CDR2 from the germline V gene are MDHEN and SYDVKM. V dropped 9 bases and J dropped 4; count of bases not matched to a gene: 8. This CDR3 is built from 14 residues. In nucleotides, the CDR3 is TGTGCCAGTACAACAGGGGGCCGACCAGATACGCAGTATTTT. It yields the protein CASTTGGRPDTQYF.

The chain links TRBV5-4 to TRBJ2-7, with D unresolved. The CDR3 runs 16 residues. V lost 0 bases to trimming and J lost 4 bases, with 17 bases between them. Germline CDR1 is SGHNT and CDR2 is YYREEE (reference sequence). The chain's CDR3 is CASSLEARRSQYEQYF. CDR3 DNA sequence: TGTGCCAGCAGCTTGGAGGCGCGGAGAAGTCAATACGAGCAGTACTTC.

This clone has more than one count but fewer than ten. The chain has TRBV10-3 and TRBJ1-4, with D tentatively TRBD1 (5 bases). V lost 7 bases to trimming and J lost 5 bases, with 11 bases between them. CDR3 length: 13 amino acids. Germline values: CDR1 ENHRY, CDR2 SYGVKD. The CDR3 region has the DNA TGTGCCATCAAGGGGAGCACGAATGAAAAACTGTTTTTT. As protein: CAIKGSTNEKLFF.